The 30 T cell receptor beta chains reported below all come from one sample, sequenced in a study of blood T cell repertoires in COVID-19 (dated by TCRdb to between 2020 and 2021). The library was obtained by the immunoSEQ multiplex PCR assay. TCRdb took this table from immuneACCESS and kept in-frame rearrangements with V and J called. Such tables lack part of the clones; where checked against another copy, unresolved V genes explain under half of the gap, and the rest is unexplained. Here the sample has a few hundred thousand clones; 85% occur a single time. The ten largest make up 3.6% of the sample. Sample: peripheral blood. The receptors stem from a young woman with acute or convalescent COVID-19.

The chain combines TRBV5-4 with TRBJ1-2; 8 nucleotides match TRBD1. The CDR3 contains 16 residues. Germline lookup yields CDR1 SGHNT and CDR2 YYREEE (reference sequence). V shed 4 bases, J shed 1 base, and the junction held 9 bases outside the gene matches. The CDR3, as DNA: TGTGCCAGCAGCACGTTGGACAGGGTCGATAACTATGGCTACACCTTC. Protein: CASSTLDRVDNYGYTF.

V is TRBV27 and J is TRBJ2-2; 8 positions agree with TRBD1. Unmatched junction bases numbered 4, after V lost 7 bases and J lost 3 bases. The CDR3 contains 14 residues. Germline CDR1 MNHEY, CDR2 SMNVEV (reference sequence). The CDR3: CASTLTGDTGELFF. As DNA, the CDR3 is TGTGCCAGCACCCTGACAGGGGACACCGGGGAGCTGTTTTTT.

V is TRBV24-1 and J is TRBJ2-3; no reliable D call. CDR3 length: 14 amino acids. V was shortened by 3 bases and J by 1 base, with 7 bases between the two germline ends. CDR1 and CDR2 (germline): KGHDR, SFDVKD. This chain's CDR3 is CATSDRRGTDTQYF. The CDR3 DNA reads TGTGCCACCAGTGATCGCCGAGGCACAGATACGCAGTATTTT.

This clone was detected once. The V gene is TRBV5-1, the J gene TRBJ2-7, with 12 nucleotides matching TRBD1. The junction had 6 bases not matched to a gene; V was cut back by 0 bases and J by 5 bases. The germline gives CDR1 SGHRS, CDR2 YFSETQ. This CDR3 comprises 16 residues. The CDR3 reads CASSLGGQGAKHEQYF. The CDR3 DNA is TGCGCCAGCAGCTTGGGGGGACAGGGGGCGAAGCACGAGCAGTACTTC.

This CDR3 reads CASNPTEFNTEAFF. CDR3 coding DNA: TGTGCCAGCAACCCAACAGAATTCAACACTGAAGCTTTCTTT. The chain links TRBV2 to TRBJ1-1; no clear D gene. The V and J ends lost 7 bases and 2 bases respectively, with 14 bases between them. CDR1 is SNHLY and CDR2 is FYNNEI in the germline V gene. The CDR3 loop spans 14 amino acids.

This clone was counted a single time. The V call is TRBV5-5, the J call TRBJ2-7; perhaps TRBD2 as D (6 bases). V lost 4 bases to trimming and J lost 4 bases, with 15 bases between them. Germline CDR1 is SGHKS and CDR2 is YYEKEE (reference sequence). The CDR3 runs to 14 residues. The CDR3 nucleotides are TGTGCCAGCAGCCCTCTTGACGGGGGATACGAGCAGTACTTC. Residues: CASSPLDGGYEQYF.

The chain is built from TRBV7-6 and TRBJ1-4, with 7 positions matching TRBD1. CDR1 and CDR2 (germline): SGHVS, FNYEAQ. The CDR3 is 20 residues long. Unmatched junction bases numbered 14, after V lost 1 base and J lost 0 bases. DNA of the CDR3: TGTGCCAGCAGCTTAGAGTCGTCCGGGACAGAGTATGCAACTAATGAAAAACTGTTTTTT. This sequence encodes CASSLESSGTEYATNEKLFF.

The chain has TRBV27 and TRBJ2-4, with D possibly TRBD2 on 7 matching bases. In germline, CDR1 is MNHEY, CDR2 SMNVEV (reference sequence). This CDR3 spans 16 amino acids. Trimming left V 6 bases short and J 7 bases short, with 22 bases between. CDR3 sequence reads: CASSPRWGGPGNIQYF. CDR3 nucleotides: TGTGCCAGCAGCCCTCGTTGGGGGGGCCCAGGGAACATTCAGTACTTC.

The gene calls are TRBV12-5 and TRBJ2-1; TRBD1 is a possible D gene (6 bases). The germline V gene encodes CDR1 LGHNT and CDR2 FRNRAP. The CDR3 loop spans 15 amino acids. V dropped 2 bases and J dropped 6 bases, with 14 bases sitting between them. This chain's CDR3 is CASGLWSAGVNEQFF. The CDR3 region has the DNA TGTGCTAGTGGTTTGTGGTCCGCAGGGGTCAATGAGCAGTTCTTC.

The chain combines TRBV19 with TRBJ1-2; D is unresolved. The V end lost 5 bases, the J end lost 4 bases, and 8 bases lay between the germline ends. The CDR3 spans 12 residues. CDR1 and CDR2 (germline): LNHDA, SQIVND (reference sequence). The CDR3 spells CASSPGGYGYTF. The CDR3 nucleotides read TGTGCCAGTAGTCCGGGAGGCTATGGCTACACCTTC.

The chain combines TRBV9 with TRBJ2-4, with D possibly being TRBD2 (5 bases). The V end was cut by 3 bases, the J end by 8 bases, with 15 bases between. The length of the CDR3 is 14 residues. Germline loops: CDR1 SGDLS, CDR2 YYNGEE. This CDR3 reads CASSAAAEVDIQYF. CDR3 coding DNA: TGTGCCAGCAGCGCGGCAGCGGAGGTGGACATTCAGTACTTC.

This chain uses TRBV5-4 with TRBJ1-1, with D possibly being TRBD1 (5 bases). CDR1 and CDR2 (germline): SGHNT, YYREEE (reference sequence). The V end lost 4 bases, the J end lost 1 base, and 8 bases lay between the germline ends. CDR3 length: 13 amino acids. CDR3 residues: CASSGGTNTEAFF. The CDR3 DNA reads as TGTGCCAGCAGCGGAGGGACGAACACTGAAGCTTTCTTT.

This clone is a singleton in its sample. This chain uses TRBV4-1 with TRBJ1-1, with D tentatively TRBD1 (6 bases). Looked up from germline, CDR1 is MGHRA and CDR2 is YSYEKL. V gave up 3 bases and J gave up 0 bases, with 17 bases separating them. The CDR3 sequence is 17 residues long. This CDR3 is CASSQDETQGMNTEAFF. DNA of the CDR3: TGCGCCAGCAGCCAGGACGAAACACAGGGCATGAACACTGAAGCTTTCTTT.

This clone was seen only a few times. The DNA for the CDR3 is TGTGCCAGCAGCTCTGGGACATGGAGCCTCGGGACTGAAGCTTTCTTT. Translation gives CASSSGTWSLGTEAFF. The V gene is TRBV11-1, the J gene TRBJ1-1; tentatively, D is TRBD1 (6 bases). V lost 4 bases to trimming and J lost 5 bases, with 20 bases between them. CDR3 size: 16 residues. Per germline, CDR1 SGHAT and CDR2 FQDESV (reference sequence).

This clone showed up just a few times. The chain links TRBV19 to TRBJ1-3; tentatively, D is TRBD1 (6 bases). The CDR3 spans 15 residues. CDR1 is LNHDA and CDR2 is SQIVND in the germline V gene (reference sequence). The V end was cut by 5 bases, the J end by 2 bases, with 13 bases between. CDR3 nucleotides: TGTGCCAGTAGTCCACGACAGGCCCCTGGAAACACCATATATTTT. It codes for CASSPRQAPGNTIYF.

This clone was detected only a few times. The same CDR3 also results from other DNA sequences found in this sample. The CDR3 DNA is TGTGCCAGCTCACCCGGGACAGGCCAAGAGACCCAGTACTTC. It codes for CASSPGTGQETQYF. V and J are TRBV18 and TRBJ2-5; the match to TRBD1 covers 8 bases. With 3 bases clipped from V and 1 base from J, the junction kept 1 base outside the gene matches. This CDR3 is 14 amino acids long. CDR1 and CDR2 (germline): KGHSH, LQKENI.

The J gene is TRBJ2-3, the V gene TRBV6-5; D perhaps matches TRBD1 (6 bases). CDR3 length equals 15 residues. Trimming removed 8 bases at V and 1 base at J, with 16 bases between. Germline CDR1 is MNHEY and CDR2 is SVGAGI. The chain's CDR3 is CASARQGGGTDTQYF. CDR3 sequence (DNA): TGTGCCAGCGCTAGACAAGGGGGTGGCACAGATACGCAGTATTTT.

This clone was seen only once. The V call is TRBV2, the J call TRBJ2-7; 8 bases agree with TRBD2. Losses at the gene ends were 2 bases for V and 1 base for J; bases not matched to a gene: 7. This CDR3 has 16 amino acids. CDR1 and CDR2 from the germline V gene are SNHLY and FYNNEI. The CDR3 DNA reads as TGTGCCAGCAGTGAACGGAGTAGCGGGGCTTCCTACGAGCAGTACTTC. Translating gives CASSERSSGASYEQYF.

J is TRBJ2-3 and V is TRBV27; 13 nucleotides match TRBD2. The CDR3 spans 18 residues. V dropped 1 base and J dropped 0; count of bases not matched to a gene: 4. Germline assignment: CDR1 MNHEY and CDR2 SMNVEV (reference sequence). The CDR3 bases are TGTGCCAGCAGTTTATTGGGGACTAGCGGGATTAGCACAGATACGCAGTATTTT. Its protein product is CASSLLGTSGISTDTQYF.

The chain combines TRBV6-1 with TRBJ2-6; tentative D call: TRBD1 (6 bases). The CDR3 is made up of 18 amino acids. Per the germline V gene, CDR1 is MNHNS and CDR2 is SASEGT. V lost 3 bases, J lost 5 bases, and 20 bases lay in between. CDR3 protein: CASSEVDRPSRWANVLTF. The CDR3 DNA follows: TGTGCCAGCAGTGAGGTGGACAGACCCTCGAGGTGGGCCAACGTCCTGACTTTC.

The CDR3 coding sequence is TGTGCCAGCAGAGGATGGACAGGGGCTGGCACTGAAGCTTTCTTT. As protein: CASRGWTGAGTEAFF. V usage is TRBV28 and J usage is TRBJ1-1, with TRBD1 matching over 9 bases. V was pared by 6 bases and J by 4 bases, with 9 bases of the junction left unmatched. CDR1 is MDHEN and CDR2 is SYDVKM in the germline V gene. The CDR3 runs 15 residues.

The V and J genes are TRBV6-1 and TRBJ1-4; D possibly corresponds to TRBD1 (5 bases). Germline V gives CDR1 MNHNS, CDR2 SASEGT. V lost 3 bases and J lost 3, with 11 bases in between. This CDR3 contains 15 residues. This CDR3 is CASSDSAGSNEKLFF. CDR3 nucleotide sequence: TGTGCCAGCAGTGATTCGGCAGGGTCTAATGAAAAACTGTTTTTT.

The chain is built from TRBV2 and TRBJ2-1; D may be TRBD1 (5 bases). CDR1 and CDR2 from the germline V gene are SNHLY and FYNNEI. The CDR3 is 14 amino acids. V was cut by 6 bases and J by 6 bases, with 15 bases left in between. For the CDR3, the DNA is TGTGCCAGCAGCCTTGACAGAACCGGCAATGAGCAGTTCTTC. Its protein product is CASSLDRTGNEQFF.

The chain employs TRBV27 and TRBJ2-1; 8 bases align to TRBD2. Germline-derived CDR1 and CDR2 are MNHEY and SMNVEV (reference sequence). CDR3 length equals 16 residues. V lost 4 bases to trimming and J lost 4 bases; unmatched junction nucleotides: 9. CDR3 nucleotides: TGTGCCAGCAGTTCAACTGTAGCGGGACCTTACAATGAGCAGTTCTTC. As protein: CASSSTVAGPYNEQFF.

The chain uses TRBV11-3 and TRBJ1-5; no clear D. The CDR3 length is 18 residues. Trimming cost V 6 bases and J 0 bases, with 21 bases left between them. CDR1 and CDR2 (germline): SGHNT, YENEEA. CDR3 protein: CASRTLVGSLYSNQPQHF. The DNA for the CDR3 is TGTGCCAGCAGAACTTTGGTGGGCAGCCTTTATAGCAATCAGCCCCAGCATTTT.

The rearrangement joins TRBV6-1 to TRBJ2-7, with 7 bases lining up with TRBD1. Germline V gene data show CDR1 as MNHNS and CDR2 as SASEGT. The junction had 6 bases not matched to a gene; V was cut back by 2 bases and J by 2 bases. The CDR3 extends over 15 amino acids. The DNA of the CDR3 is TGTGCCAGCAGTGAAATCAACAGGGGCCCCTACGAGCAGTACTTC. The encoded protein is CASSEINRGPYEQYF.

This rearrangement joins TRBV30 to TRBJ2-2; D is perhaps TRBD2 (6 bases). V shed 8 bases and J shed 0 bases, with 16 bases lying between them. CDR1 is GTSNPN and CDR2 is SVGIG in the germline V gene (reference sequence). This CDR3 has 15 amino acids. CDR3 coding DNA: TGTGCCGCGGGGTTTGGGACGGCGAACACCGGGGAGCTGTTTTTT. Its translation: CAAGFGTANTGELFF.

The rearrangement uses TRBV19 and TRBJ1-1; D perhaps matches TRBD1 (6 bases). CDR1 and CDR2 (germline): LNHDA, SQIVND (reference sequence). The V end was cut by 5 bases, the J end by 7 bases, with 11 bases between. The CDR3 runs to 12 residues. Here the CDR3 DNA reads TGTGCCAGTAGTCCACAGGGAGTTGAAGCTTTCTTT. This codes for CASSPQGVEAFF.

The chain recombines TRBV7-2 with TRBJ2-3; 11 bases map to TRBD1. V trimming: 1 base; J trimming: 4 bases; junction bases outside the gene matches: 4. In germline, CDR1 is SGHTA, CDR2 FQGNSA. The CDR3 covers 16 residues. The CDR3 DNA is TGTGCCAGCAGCTTAGGGGGACAGGGGGTAGCAGATACGCAGTATTTT. This encodes CASSLGGQGVADTQYF. The full variable domain, completed using reference TRBV7-2 and TRBJ2-3, is GAGVSQSPSNKVTEKGKDVELRCDPISGHTALYWYRQSLGQGLEFLIYFQGNSAPDKSGLPSDRFSAERTGGSVSTLTIQRTQQEDSAVYLCASSLGGQGVADTQYFGPGTRLTVL.

The V call is TRBV11-2, the J call TRBJ2-1, with 11 bases lining up with TRBD2. Germline V gene data show CDR1 as SGHAT and CDR2 as FQNNGV. V shed 8 bases, J shed 9 bases, and the junction held 9 bases outside the gene matches. The CDR3 has 14 amino acids. Here the CDR3 reads CASGRLAGIVEQFF. In nucleotides, the CDR3 is TGTGCCAGCGGACGACTAGCGGGGATCGTTGAGCAGTTCTTC.